Each of the 7 T cell receptor beta chains below was sequenced from the same sample in a study of blood T cell repertoires in COVID-19. Method: immunoSEQ multiplex PCR; TCRdb's copy keeps in-frame clones and lacks some. This table holds about 290,000 clones, 85% found once. The source material was peripheral blood. The receptors come from a woman between 50 and 59 years old with active or convalescent COVID-19.

V usage is TRBV15 and J usage is TRBJ2-1, with 8 bases identical to TRBD1. The V gene end was trimmed by 2 bases and the J gene end by 8 bases; junction bases not matched to a gene: 8. The CDR3 spans 15 residues. The germline V gene encodes CDR1 LNHNV and CDR2 YYDKDF (reference sequence). DNA for the CDR3: TGTGCCACCAGCAGAAACCCAGGGGGCCAGGATGAGCAGTTCTTC. Translating it yields CATSRNPGGQDEQFF.

A few counts support this clone. This sequence joins TRBV27 and TRBJ2-7, with D possibly matching TRBD2 (6 bases). Germline V gene data show CDR1 as MNHEY and CDR2 as SMNVEV (reference sequence). This CDR3 has 16 amino acids. V lost 5 bases and J 3 bases, leaving 20 bases between the germline ends. As DNA, the CDR3 is TGTGCCAGCAGTCCGCCCGGACTATTTCGCCTCTACGAGCAGTACTTC. This encodes CASSPPGLFRLYEQYF.

The V gene is TRBV7-2, the J gene TRBJ2-7; D may be TRBD1 (5 bases). V was shortened by 0 bases and J by 5 bases, with 11 bases between the two germline ends. The germline V gene has CDR1 SGHTA and CDR2 FQGNSA. This CDR3 is 14 amino acids long. The CDR3 region has the DNA TGTGCCAGCAGCTTAGCTCGGCAGGGTGACGAGCAGTACTTC. Protein: CASSLARQGDEQYF.

The CDR3 region has the DNA TGTGCCAGCAGGGTGGGACAGCCCTCCTACGAGCAGTACTTC. Protein: CASRVGQPSYEQYF. V usage is TRBV2 and J usage is TRBJ2-7; 7 nucleotides match TRBD1. This CDR3 comprises 14 residues. V gave up 6 bases and J gave up 0 bases; unmatched junction bases: 5. CDR1 and CDR2 from the germline V gene are SNHLY and FYNNEI.

The V call is TRBV7-2, the J call TRBJ2-3; D is uncertain. Germline V CDR1 and CDR2: SGHTA, FQGNSA. V shed 2 bases and J shed 4 bases, with 10 bases lying between them. There are 14 residues in the CDR3. The CDR3 loop is CASSLLGQADTQYF. The CDR3 DNA is TGTGCCAGCAGCTTATTGGGCCAGGCAGATACGCAGTATTTT.

The chain recombines TRBV7-9 with TRBJ1-2; 7 bases are shared with TRBD1. In germline, CDR1 is SEHNR, CDR2 FQNEAQ (reference sequence). The CDR3 is made up of 15 amino acids. V lost 5 bases to trimming and J lost 4 bases; unmatched junction nucleotides: 10. The CDR3 region is CASSIRDRPTYGYTF. CDR3 bases: TGTGCCAGCAGCATCAGGGACAGACCTACCTATGGCTACACCTTC. The full variable domain, completed using reference TRBV7-9 and TRBJ1-2, is DTGVSQNPRHKITKRGQNVTFRCDPISEHNRLYWYRQTLGQGPEFLTYFQNEAQLEKSRLLSDRFSAERPKGSFSTLEIQRTEQGDSAMYLCASSIRDRPTYGYTFGSGTRLTVV.

In its sample, this clone was seen many times. Other nucleotide sequences in the sample specify the same CDR3. The chain carries TRBV12-3 or TRBV12-4 and TRBJ1-2; D remains ambiguous. The CDR3 contains 12 residues. With 3 bases removed from V and 0 bases from J, the gap between germline ends came to 2 bases. CDR3 nucleotide sequence: TGTGCCAGCAGTTTCACTAACTATGGCTACACCTTC. Its translation is CASSFTNYGYTF.